Listed below are T cell receptor beta chains from one sample, sequenced in a study of T cells in Graves' hyperthyroidism and ophthalmopathy. TCRdb passed the multiplex PCR reads through MiXCR, listing each CDR3 protein once. Here the sample spans about 290,000 distinct CDR3 sequences, around 17% being singletons. The specimen sequenced was blood. The receptors originated from a man aged 25 to 45 with Graves' hyperthyroidism. Each CDR3 is given with its conserved first and last residue. D genes are given only for firm matches. Size is stated for part of the rows, as once, few or many counts, or as a class when the clone is expanded.

cdr3_aa: CATSELGGSGQPQHF
cdr3_nt: TGTGCCACCAGCGAGCTTGGGGGCTCAGGCCAGCCCCAGCATTTT
j_call: TRBJ1-5
clone_size: many
v_call: TRBV2
d_call: -

cdr3_aa: CASSVGRTFSGNTIYF
cdr3_nt: TGTGCCAGCAGTGTTGGGAGAACTTTCTCTGGAAACACCATATATTTT
j_call: TRBJ1-3
clone_size: -
v_call: TRBV2
d_call: -

cdr3_aa: CASSPTSGLYNEQFF
cdr3_nt: TGTGCCAGCAGCCCCACTAGCGGATTATACAATGAGCAGTTCTTC
j_call: TRBJ2-1
clone_size: many
v_call: TRBV7-3
d_call: TRBD2

cdr3_aa: CASRDSANEKLFF
cdr3_nt: TGTGCCTCCAGGGATTCGGCTAATGAAAAACTGTTTTTT
j_call: TRBJ1-4
clone_size: -
v_call: TRBV19
d_call: -

cdr3_aa: CSASGGVYDQPQHF
cdr3_nt: TGCAGTGCTAGTGGGGGGGTTTACGATCAGCCCCAGCATTTT
j_call: TRBJ1-5
clone_size: few
v_call: TRBV20-1
d_call: -

cdr3_aa: CASSPSTSNQPQRF
cdr3_nt: TGTGCCAGCAGCCCAAGTACGAGCAATCAGCCCCAGCGTTTT
j_call: TRBJ1-5
clone_size: -
v_call: TRBV11-2
d_call: -

cdr3_aa: CSAYPAGGTYNEQFF
cdr3_nt: TGCAGTGCCTACCCTGCGGGCGGGACCTACAATGAGCAGTTCTTC
j_call: TRBJ2-1
clone_size: many
v_call: TRBV20-1
d_call: -

cdr3_aa: CASSYTQRGTQYF
cdr3_nt: TGTGCCAGCAGCTACACTCAACGGGGGACCCAGTACTTC
j_call: TRBJ2-5
clone_size: few
v_call: TRBV7-9
d_call: -

cdr3_aa: CASSTGQQNTGELFF
cdr3_nt: TGCGCCAGCAGCACGGGACAGCAGAACACCGGGGAGCTGTTTTTT
j_call: TRBJ2-2
clone_size: few
v_call: TRBV5-1
d_call: TRBD1

cdr3_aa: CASSGQGRGIYEQYF
cdr3_nt: TGTGCCAGCAGCGGACAGGGGAGGGGCATATACGAGCAGTACTTC
j_call: TRBJ2-7
clone_size: many
v_call: TRBV2
d_call: TRBD1

cdr3_aa: CATSDSDSYEQYF
cdr3_nt: TGTGCCACCAGTGATTCAGACAGCTACGAGCAGTACTTC
j_call: TRBJ2-7
clone_size: -
v_call: TRBV24-1
d_call: -

cdr3_aa: CASSPGTSGADTQYF
cdr3_nt: TGTGCCAGCAGCCCCGGGACCTCAGGGGCAGATACGCAGTATTTT
j_call: TRBJ2-3
clone_size: few
v_call: TRBV3-1
d_call: -

cdr3_aa: CATSGWGREAAYNEQFF
cdr3_nt: TGTGCCACCAGTGGGTGGGGGCGGGAGGCCGCTTACAATGAGCAGTTCTTC
j_call: TRBJ2-1
clone_size: -
v_call: TRBV24-1
d_call: TRBD2

cdr3_aa: CASTPFISGASSYNEQFF
cdr3_nt: TGTGCCAGCACCCCCTTCATATCAGGGGCGAGCTCCTACAATGAGCAGTTCTTC
j_call: TRBJ2-1
clone_size: many
v_call: TRBV7-2
d_call: -

cdr3_aa: CSVDKQGAGEQYF
cdr3_nt: TGCAGCGTTGACAAGCAGGGGGCGGGAGAGCAGTACTTC
j_call: TRBJ2-7
clone_size: -
v_call: TRBV29-1
d_call: TRBD1

cdr3_aa: CASSLVAGGSLIYNEQFF
cdr3_nt: TGTGCCAGCAGTTTGGTAGCGGGAGGCTCCCTAATATACAATGAGCAGTTCTTC
j_call: TRBJ2-1
clone_size: -
v_call: TRBV27
d_call: TRBD2

cdr3_aa: CASRLGGDEQYF
cdr3_nt: TGTGCCAGCAGACTAGGGGGGGACGAGCAGTACTTC
j_call: TRBJ2-7
clone_size: few
v_call: TRBV7-8
d_call: -

cdr3_aa: CASSSGTGSYEGTDTQYF
cdr3_nt: TGTGCCAGCAGCTCCGGGACAGGCTCGTACGAAGGAACAGATACGCAGTATTTT
j_call: TRBJ2-3
clone_size: many
v_call: TRBV11-3
d_call: TRBD1

cdr3_aa: CASSQEGFYSNQPQHF
cdr3_nt: TGCGCCAGCAGCCAAGAAGGATTCTATAGCAATCAGCCCCAGCATTTT
j_call: TRBJ1-5
clone_size: few
v_call: TRBV4-1
d_call: -

cdr3_aa: CASSLGYDRSYEQYF
cdr3_nt: TGCGCCAGCAGCTTGGGGTATGACAGGTCCTACGAGCAGTACTTC
j_call: TRBJ2-7
clone_size: few
v_call: TRBV5-1
d_call: -

cdr3_aa: CASSLEGLEKLFF
cdr3_nt: TGTGCCAGCAGCCTGGAAGGGTTAGAAAAACTGTTTTTT
j_call: TRBJ1-4
clone_size: many
v_call: TRBV3-1
d_call: -

cdr3_aa: CSASGTSVSTQYF
cdr3_nt: TGCAGTGCTAGCGGGACTAGCGTATCTACGCAGTATTTT
j_call: TRBJ2-3
clone_size: few
v_call: TRBV20-1
d_call: TRBD2

cdr3_aa: CASSGSGEAFF
cdr3_nt: TGTGCCAGCAGCGGTTCGGGTGAAGCTTTCTTT
j_call: TRBJ1-1
clone_size: many
v_call: TRBV3-1
d_call: -